These 26 T cell receptor beta chains came from one sample sequenced in a study of PD-1 blockade in mismatch repair-deficient tumors. Generated by immunoSEQ multiplex PCR, the TCRdb table keeps only in-frame clones and is missing some. In the table there are some 50,000 clones, approximately 80% of which are singletons. The sequenced sample was PBMCs, obtained before pembrolizumab treatment. The origin of the receptors is an adult with mismatch repair-deficient cancer.

The chain is built from TRBV7-8 and TRBJ1-5, with unresolved D. The CDR3 sequence is 15 residues long. Looked up from germline, CDR1 is SGHVS and CDR2 is FQNEAQ. V was cut by 1 base and J by 6 bases, with 13 bases left in between. In nucleotides, the CDR3 is TGTGCCAGCAGCTTAGATTCCGGGGTCGGTCAGCCCCAGCATTTT. Translating it yields CASSLDSGVGQPQHF.

This clone has just a few counts. The rearrangement links TRBV4-1 to TRBJ1-2; 8 nucleotides align to TRBD1. This CDR3 contains 15 residues. Germline CDR1 and CDR2: MGHRA and YSYEKL. The V segment lost 5 bases and the J segment 6 bases; nucleotides outside the gene matches: 11. CDR3 sequence: CASSKDREVNNGYTF. CDR3 DNA sequence: TGCGCCAGCAGCAAGGACAGGGAAGTGAATAATGGCTACACCTTC.

V is TRBV19 and J is TRBJ1-1; D is unresolved. There are 14 residues in the CDR3. V was trimmed by 4 bases and J by 0 bases, leaving 9 bases between them. Germline loops: CDR1 LNHDA, CDR2 SQIVND (reference sequence). CDR3 residues: CASSTTTLNTEAFF. The CDR3 region has the DNA TGTGCCAGTAGTACGACAACTCTGAACACTGAAGCTTTCTTT.

CDR3 loop: CASGGTNTGELFF. In nucleotides, the CDR3 is TGTGCCAGCGGAGGTACGAACACCGGGGAGCTGTTTTTT. This sequence joins TRBV11-3 and TRBJ2-2; maybe TRBD2 (5 bases). Germline-derived CDR1 and CDR2 are SGHNT and YENEEA. CDR3 size: 13 residues. Trimming shortened V by 8 bases and J by 0 bases, and 7 bases separated the two germline ends.

The chain joins TRBV7-9 to TRBJ2-7; no clear D gene. This CDR3 comprises 12 residues. V was pared by 4 bases and J by 3 bases, with 7 bases between. Germline V CDR1 and CDR2: SEHNR, FQNEAQ (reference sequence). CDR3 amino acids: CASSYSGYEQYF. The DNA of the CDR3 is TGTGCCAGCAGCTATTCAGGCTACGAGCAGTACTTC.

The rearrangement links TRBV7-8 to TRBJ1-5; no definite D call. The germline gives CDR1 SGHVS, CDR2 FQNEAQ. This CDR3 is 14 amino acids long. V was shortened by 3 bases and J by 1 base, with 7 bases between the two germline ends. CDR3 sequence reads: CASSFLGSNQPQHF. The CDR3 nucleotides are TGTGCCAGCAGCTTTCTGGGGAGCAATCAGCCCCAGCATTTT.

The DNA of the CDR3 is TGTGCCAGCAGTTTGACGGGAGGGGAATATGAGACCCAGTACTTC. It translates to CASSLTGGEYETQYF. The V call is TRBV6-5, the J call TRBJ2-5; 8 nucleotides agree with TRBD2. The V and J ends lost 4 bases and 5 bases, in that order; junction bases with no gene match: 9. CDR1 is MNHEY, CDR2 SVGAGI, per germline. The CDR3 is 15 residues long.

The CDR3 sequence: CASSLVRGPYTF. CDR3 nucleotides: TGTGCCAGCAGCTTAGTTCGGGGGCCTTACACCTTC. This sequence joins TRBV7-2 and TRBJ1-2; D is perhaps TRBD1 (6 bases). Germline CDR1 is SGHTA and CDR2 is FQGNSA. CDR3 size: 12 residues. V shed 1 base and J shed 11 bases, with 11 bases lying between them. The full variable domain, completed using reference TRBV7-2 and TRBJ1-2, is GAGVSQSPSNKVTEKGKDVELRCDPISGHTALYWYRQSLGQGLEFLIYFQGNSAPDKSGLPSDRFSAERTGGSVSTLTIQRTQQEDSAVYLCASSLVRGPYTFGSGTRLTVV.

V usage is TRBV7-3 and J usage is TRBJ1-5; tentative D call: TRBD1 (5 bases). Trimming shortened V by 6 bases and J by 0 bases, and 15 bases separated the two germline ends. CDR3 length: 16 residues. Germline V lookup: CDR1 SGHTA, CDR2 FQGTGA. The CDR3 nucleotides read TGTGCCAGCAGTCCAACAGGTTCATATAGCAATCAGCCCCAGCATTTT. This encodes CASSPTGSYSNQPQHF.

V is TRBV5-6 and J is TRBJ2-3, with D perhaps TRBD1 (7 bases). Germline CDR1 and CDR2: SGHDT and YYEEEE. This CDR3 has 16 residues. V was trimmed by 3 bases and J by 0 bases, leaving 14 bases between them. The CDR3 coding sequence is TGTGCCAGCAGCTGGGGGGACAGCGATAGCACAGATACGCAGTATTTT. Its protein is CASSWGDSDSTDTQYF.

The chain uses TRBV4-3 and TRBJ1-5; D remains ambiguous. This CDR3 has 14 amino acids. The germline V and J ends were trimmed by 1 base and 7 bases, with 11 bases remaining between them. Germline CDR1 LGHNA, CDR2 YSLEER. The CDR3 spells CASSQVITGQPQHF. The CDR3 DNA follows: TGCGCCAGCAGCCAAGTAATAACGGGGCAGCCCCAGCATTTT.

The rearrangement links TRBV5-4 to TRBJ1-1, with TRBD1 identical over 8 bases. The germline CDR1 and CDR2 sequences are SGHNT and YYREEE (reference sequence). The V and J ends lost 4 bases and 6 bases, in that order; junction bases with no gene match: 8. There are 14 residues in the CDR3. This chain's CDR3 is CASSKTGVGAEAFF. In DNA form, the CDR3 reads TGTGCCAGCAGCAAGACAGGGGTCGGGGCTGAAGCTTTCTTT.

This clone was detected a few times. The CDR3 is CASSPRQGSGANVLTF. The DNA for the CDR3 is TGTGCCAGCTCACCCCGACAGGGCTCAGGGGCCAACGTCCTGACTTTC. The V call is TRBV18, the J call TRBJ2-6; TRBD1 matches 7 bases. Germline loops: CDR1 KGHSH, CDR2 LQKENI. With V trimmed by 3 bases and J by 4 bases, 6 bases remained unmatched. The CDR3 covers 16 residues.

The chain joins TRBV11-2 to TRBJ1-2, with D possibly being TRBD1 (5 bases). The CDR3 sequence is 13 residues long. Germline V gene lookup returns CDR1 SGHAT and CDR2 FQNNGV. Trimming took 1 base from V and 3 from J, leaving 6 bases between them. Here the CDR3 reads CASSLGRDYGYTF. In DNA form, the CDR3 reads TGTGCCAGCAGCTTAGGCAGGGACTATGGCTACACCTTC.

V is TRBV6-5 and J is TRBJ2-1, with D hard to call. Germline V gene sequence: CDR1 MNHEY, CDR2 SVGAGI. The CDR3 has 13 residues. With 0 bases removed from V and 9 bases from J, the gap between germline ends came to 9 bases. The CDR3 spells CASSYSSVGEQFF. CDR3 bases: TGTGCCAGCAGTTACTCCAGCGTCGGTGAGCAGTTCTTC.

V is TRBV27 and J is TRBJ2-2, with a possible D match to TRBD1 (6 bases). V lost 8 bases and J lost 7, with 20 bases in between. This CDR3 has 15 amino acids. From germline, CDR1 is MNHEY and CDR2 SMNVEV (reference sequence). This CDR3 is CASSRNREGSGELFF. The CDR3 DNA follows: TGTGCCAGCTCCCGTAACAGGGAAGGGAGCGGGGAGCTGTTTTTT.

The chain is built from TRBV2 and TRBJ2-1, with D perhaps TRBD2 (7 bases). The CDR3 has 14 residues. V was shortened by 6 bases and J by 3 bases, with 12 bases between the two germline ends. Per germline, CDR1 SNHLY and CDR2 FYNNEI. The CDR3 sequence: CASRGGGDYNEQFF. The CDR3 DNA reads as TGTGCCAGCAGGGGCGGGGGCGACTACAATGAGCAGTTCTTC.

This clone has only a few counts. The chain combines TRBV11-3 with TRBJ1-5, with D hard to call. Looked up from germline, CDR1 is SGHNT and CDR2 is YENEEA. This CDR3 has 13 residues. Trimming left V 1 base short and J 3 bases short, with 4 bases between. CDR3 sequence reads: CASSLGNNQPQHF. The CDR3, as DNA: TGTGCCAGCAGCTTAGGCAACAATCAGCCCCAGCATTTT.

This clone was picked up one time. The CDR3 sequence is CAWQDRATEAFF. In DNA form, the CDR3 reads TGTGCCTGGCAGGACAGGGCCACTGAAGCTTTCTTT. V is TRBV30 and J is TRBJ1-1, with TRBD1 matching over 8 bases. The CDR3 consists of 12 residues. From germline, CDR1 is GTSNPN and CDR2 SVGIG (reference sequence). V trimming: 5 bases; J trimming: 4 bases; junction bases outside the gene matches: 3.

The chain has TRBV4-2 and TRBJ2-3, with 12 bases matching TRBD2. The CDR3 runs 18 residues. V shed 0 bases, J shed 1 base, and the junction held 5 bases outside the gene matches. Germline CDR1 is LGHNA and CDR2 is YNFKEQ. CDR3 DNA sequence: TGTGCCAGCAGCCAAGATTTCGGACTAGCGGGGCGCACAGATACGCAGTATTTT. Translated: CASSQDFGLAGRTDTQYF.

The chain uses TRBV28 and TRBJ1-2; tentatively, D is TRBD1 (5 bases). This CDR3 region has 12 residues. Germline V gene lookup returns CDR1 MDHEN and CDR2 SYDVKM. V lost 3 bases and J 5 bases, leaving 7 bases between the germline ends. CDR3 loop: CASSLRGYGYTF. The CDR3 coding sequence is TGTGCCAGCAGTTTGCGGGGGTATGGCTACACCTTC.

The V gene is TRBV5-1, the J gene TRBJ1-1; TRBD1 matches 9 bases. The CDR3 contains 14 residues. V lost 4 bases, J lost 4 bases, and 5 bases stayed unmatched. From germline, CDR1 is SGHRS and CDR2 YFSETQ. The CDR3: CASSPGTGLTEAFF. The CDR3 DNA is TGCGCCAGCAGCCCCGGGACAGGGCTCACTGAAGCTTTCTTT.

The gene calls are TRBV7-6 and TRBJ2-5; D remains ambiguous. Deletions cut 5 bases from V and 5 bases from J, with 15 bases between. Germline CDR1 SGHVS, CDR2 FNYEAQ. CDR3 length: 14 residues. CDR3: CASSLDDVPETQYF. CDR3 bases: TGTGCCAGCAGCCTAGACGACGTCCCCGAGACCCAGTACTTC.

This chain connects TRBV9 to TRBJ2-2; no clear D. There are 15 residues in the CDR3. The germline CDR1 and CDR2 sequences are SGDLS and YYNGEE. Trimming shortened V by 2 bases and J by 1 base, and 9 bases separated the two germline ends. CDR3 coding DNA: TGTGCCAGCAGCGTGCGTCAGGTGAACACCGGGGAGCTGTTTTTT. This encodes CASSVRQVNTGELFF.

This clone was detected only a few times. The CDR3 spells CASSLGTQRDAFF. The CDR3 DNA reads as TGTGCCAGCAGTTTAGGGACCCAAAGGGACGCTTTCTTT. The rearrangement joins TRBV27 to TRBJ1-1; maybe TRBD1 (5 bases). Germline V gives CDR1 MNHEY, CDR2 SMNVEV (reference sequence). V was pared by 2 bases and J by 11 bases, with 15 bases between. The CDR3 has 13 amino acids.

The chain joins TRBV5-1 to TRBJ2-2; D unresolved. This CDR3 is built from 15 residues. With 0 bases removed from V and 0 bases from J, the gap between germline ends came to 6 bases. CDR1 and CDR2 (germline): SGHRS, YFSETQ. The CDR3 DNA is TGCGCCAGCAGCTTGGGCCGGTCGAACACCGGGGAGCTGTTTTTT. It is translated as CASSLGRSNTGELFF.